The sequence of this T cell receptor beta chain was determined in a study of beta chain features in type 1 diabetes. General study findings and limits: Across all four CD4+ subsets, people with type 1 diabetes showed modestly shorter TCRB CDR3s.

A remark on this clone: What it binds is not known. Germline and junction disagree at one end, which may indicate a read error.

Every isolated RNA sample was fully reverse transcribed, so sequencing captured expressed TCRB transcripts. Assay: immunoSEQ multiplex PCR; the TCRdb copy retains only in-frame clones and omits some. The table has about 250,000 clones, roughly 10% seen once. The CDR3 is 13 amino acids. Per germline, CDR1 SGHTA and CDR2 FQGNSA. This TCR came from a man between 25 and 39 years old with type 1 diabetes. What was sequenced was naive CD4+ T cells from blood. The rearrangement joins TRBV7-2 to TRBJ1-5; no firm D call. The CDR3 sequence: CASSSRVNQPQHF. CDR3 sequence (DNA): TGTGCCAGCTCCTCTAGAGTCAATCAGCCCCAACATTTT.